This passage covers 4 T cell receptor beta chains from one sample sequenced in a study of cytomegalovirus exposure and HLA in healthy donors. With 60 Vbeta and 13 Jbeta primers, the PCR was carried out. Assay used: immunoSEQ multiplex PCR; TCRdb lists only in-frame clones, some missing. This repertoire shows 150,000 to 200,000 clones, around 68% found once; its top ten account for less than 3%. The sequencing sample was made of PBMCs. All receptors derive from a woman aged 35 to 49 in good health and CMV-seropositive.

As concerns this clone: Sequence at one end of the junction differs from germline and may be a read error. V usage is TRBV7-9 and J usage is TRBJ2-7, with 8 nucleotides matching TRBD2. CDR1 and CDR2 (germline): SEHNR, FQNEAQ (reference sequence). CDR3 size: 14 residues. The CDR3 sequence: CSSSLVGTSYEQYF. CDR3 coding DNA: TGTTCCAGCAGCTTAGTGGGGACTAGCTACGAGCAGTACTTC.

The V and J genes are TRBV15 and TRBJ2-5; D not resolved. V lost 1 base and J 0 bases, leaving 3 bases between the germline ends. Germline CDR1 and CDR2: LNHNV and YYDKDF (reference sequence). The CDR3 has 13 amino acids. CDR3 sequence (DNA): TGTGCCACCAGCAGAGTCGACCAAGAGACCCAGTACTTC. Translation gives CATSRVDQETQYF.

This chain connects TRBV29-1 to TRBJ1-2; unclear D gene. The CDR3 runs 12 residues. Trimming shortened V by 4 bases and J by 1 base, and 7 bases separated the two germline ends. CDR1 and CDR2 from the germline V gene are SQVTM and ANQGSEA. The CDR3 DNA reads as TGCAGCGTTGCTGGGAGTAACTATGGCTACACCTTC. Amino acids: CSVAGSNYGYTF.

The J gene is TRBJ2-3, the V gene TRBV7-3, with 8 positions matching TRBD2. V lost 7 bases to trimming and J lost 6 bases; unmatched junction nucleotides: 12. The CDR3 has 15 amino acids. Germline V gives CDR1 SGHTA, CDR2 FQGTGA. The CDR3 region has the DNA TGTGCCAGCACCTCCCTCAGCGGGAGTTGGGATACGCAGTATTTT. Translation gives CASTSLSGSWDTQYF.